A selection of T cell receptor beta chains follows, all from one sample in a study of blood T cell repertoires in COVID-19. The method was immunoSEQ multiplex PCR; TCRdb's version includes in-frame clones alone and lacks a portion of them. This table has some 58,000 clones, over 75% appearing once. Specimen: peripheral blood. These receptors were obtained from a man aged 35 to 55 with acute or convalescent COVID-19. Both conserved end residues are part of each CDR3. D genes are given only for firm matches. Expanded clones get a size class; other rows say once, few or many, or leave the size out.

V gene	J gene	clone size	CDR3 length	D gene	CDR3 DNA	CDR3 protein
TRBV11-2	TRBJ1-2	.	15	TRBD1	TGTGCCAGCAGCCTTTCCCGGACAGGGGGATATGGCTACACCTTC	CASSLSRTGGYGYTF
TRBV5-4	TRBJ2-5	.	14	TRBD2	TGTGCCAGCAGCTTGCTAGCGGCCCAAGAGACCCAGTACTTC	CASSLLAAQETQYF
TRBV18	TRBJ2-3	.	12	.	TGTGCCAGCTCCCTCTCGGTGGATACGCAGTATTTT	CASSLSVDTQYF
TRBV15	TRBJ1-6	.	14	.	TGTGCCACCAGCAGGGGGGGGACGCCTGCACCCCTCCACTTT	CATSRGGTPAPLHF
TRBV5-1	TRBJ1-6	.	14	TRBD1	TGCGCCAGCAGCCTCACAGGGGTGAATTCACCCCTCCACTTT	CASSLTGVNSPLHF
TRBV27	TRBJ2-3	.	14	.	TGTGCCAGCAGTGTTACAACAGGGCCAGATACGCAGTATTTT	CASSVTTGPDTQYF
TRBV10-3	TRBJ2-3	.	18	TRBD2	TGTGCCATCAGTGAGGCCAGACTAGCGGGAGGCGGAACAGATACGCAGTATTTT	CAISEARLAGGGTDTQYF
TRBV4-2	TRBJ1-3	.	16	.	TGTGCCAGCAGCCAGTCAGCAGGCGCCTCTGGAAACACCATATATTTT	CASSQSAGASGNTIYF
TRBV27	TRBJ2-6	.	19	TRBD1	TGTGCCAGCAGTTCGCATCACAGGGGGGAAAAGACTGGGGCCAACGTCCTGACTTTC	CASSSHHRGEKTGANVLTF
TRBV7-2	TRBJ1-6	few	18	.	TGTGCCAGCAGCTTAGCGGGGTCATCCGAGCAGGGGATCAAGGCCCTCCACTTT	CASSLAGSSEQGIKALHF
TRBV11-2	TRBJ2-1	.	15	TRBD2	TGTGCCAGCAGCTTGGGAGGGCGGGGGTACAATGAGCAGTTCTTC	CASSLGGRGYNEQFF
TRBV19	TRBJ2-2	.	19	.	TGTGCCAGTAGTATAATGAATGGGGGGGACAGGTCGAACACCGGGGAGCTGTTTTTT	CASSIMNGGDRSNTGELFF
TRBV5-1	TRBJ1-1	.	13	.	TGCGCCAGCAGCTTGGGTGACAGCTCCCCAGCTTTCTTT	CASSLGDSSPAFF
TRBV2	TRBJ2-7	once	14	.	TGTGCCAGCAGTGTGGGCGGGATAGGTTACGAGCAGTACTTC	CASSVGGIGYEQYF
TRBV11-2	TRBJ2-7	once	17	TRBD1	TGTGCCAGCAGCCCCACTATCAAGACAGGGGTCTCCTACGAGCAGTACTTC	CASSPTIKTGVSYEQYF
TRBV7-9	TRBJ2-5	.	14	TRBD2	TGTGCCAGCAGCTTAGCTAGCGGGAGAGAGACCCAGTACTTC	CASSLASGRETQYF
TRBV5-8	TRBJ2-7	.	13	TRBD1	TGTGCCAGCAGCTCGACAGGGGACTACGAGCAGTACTTC	CASSSTGDYEQYF
TRBV19	TRBJ1-5	.	15	TRBD1	TGTGCCAGTAGTGCGGGACAGGGGGGAAATCAGCCCCAGCATTTT	CASSAGQGGNQPQHF
TRBV7-3	TRBJ2-1	.	15	TRBD2	TGTGCCAGCAGCTCTAGCGGGAGCCCCACCAATGAGCAGTTCTTC	CASSSSGSPTNEQFF
TRBV30	TRBJ1-2	once	13	.	TGTGCCTGGGGTCTGGCCGCTCAATATGGCTACACCTTC	CAWGLAAQYGYTF
TRBV24-1	TRBJ1-1	.	13	TRBD1	TGTGCCACCAGTGATTCAGGGGGTACTGAAGCTTTCTTT	CATSDSGGTEAFF
TRBV7-8	TRBJ2-7	.	13	.	TGTGCCAGCAGCTTTGGACAGACCTACGAGCAGTACTTC	CASSFGQTYEQYF
TRBV5-1	TRBJ2-7	.	15	TRBD1	TGCGCCAGCAGCACCGCAGGGGGAGAAAATTACGAGCAGTACTTC	CASSTAGGENYEQYF
TRBV5-1	TRBJ2-2	.	17	.	TGCGCCAGCAGCTTGGCTGTAAAAGCCCCCGGAGGCGGGGAGCTGTTTTTT	CASSLAVKAPGGGELFF
TRBV19	TRBJ1-3	.	14	TRBD1	TGTGGAGCTGGGACAGGGAGTGATGGAAACACCATATATTTT	CGAGTGSDGNTIYF
TRBV11-3	TRBJ2-2	.	16	.	TGTGCCAGCAGCTCAGTTGGCGGGGCGAACACCGGGGAGCTGTTTTTT	CASSSVGGANTGELFF
TRBV27	TRBJ1-1	.	13	.	TGTGCCAGCAGTTCCGGAGATGGTACTGAAGCTTTCTTT	CASSSGDGTEAFF
TRBV4-2	TRBJ2-7	.	16	TRBD2	TGTGCCAGCAGCCAAGTGGGGACTAGCGGCTCCTACGAGCAGTACTTC	CASSQVGTSGSYEQYF
TRBV6-1	TRBJ2-3	.	15	.	TGTGCCAGCAGTGAAGATCGCGGCGGCACAGATACGCAGTATTTT	CASSEDRGGTDTQYF
TRBV6-6	TRBJ1-1	.	11	.	TGTGCCAGCCAAACGGTCACTGAAGCTTTCTTT	CASQTVTEAFF
TRBV11-3	TRBJ2-1	.	15	.	TGTGCCAGCAGCTTAGATCATAAGGGGTACAATGAGCAGTTCTTC	CASSLDHKGYNEQFF
TRBV5-8	TRBJ2-1	.	13	TRBD2	TGTGCCAGCAGCCAAGGACTAGCGGTTGAGCAGTTCTTC	CASSQGLAVEQFF
TRBV6-2/TRBV6-3	TRBJ1-2	few	13	TRBD1	TGTGCCAGCAGTGAGGGGGCGATCTATGGCTACACCTTC	CASSEGAIYGYTF
TRBV19	TRBJ2-3	.	13	.	TGTGCCAGTAGCTTGGAGGTCACAGATACGCAGTATTTT	CASSLEVTDTQYF
TRBV6-1	TRBJ2-1	.	15	TRBD2	TGTGCCAGCAGTGAACCGACTAGCGGGGCGCGGGAGCAGTTCTTC	CASSEPTSGAREQFF
TRBV6-5	TRBJ1-2	.	11	.	TGTGCCAGCAGACAGGTTCATGGCTACACCTTC	CASRQVHGYTF
TRBV7-9	TRBJ1-5	few	14	TRBD1	TGTGCCAGCAGCCGGGAGGGGGCTAATCAGCCCCAGCATTTT	CASSREGANQPQHF
TRBV3-1/TRBV3-2	TRBJ2-7	.	15	TRBD2	TGTGCCAGCAGCGGGATCGCGGGAGGGCCGGGCGAGCAGTACTTC	CASSGIAGGPGEQYF
TRBV15	TRBJ2-1	.	13	TRBD2	TGTGCCACGGTAGCGGGTACCTACAATGAGCAGTTCTTC	CATVAGTYNEQFF
TRBV19	TRBJ1-2	.	14	.	TGTGCCAGTAGTATTGCCCAGGTTAACTATGGCTACACCTTC	CASSIAQVNYGYTF
TRBV21-1	TRBJ2-5	.	13	.	TGTGCCAGCATAAGTCGAGGGCAAGAGACCCAGTACTTC	CASISRGQETQYF
TRBV9	TRBJ2-5	.	15	TRBD2	TGTGCCAGCACCAAATCTGGGGAGGGCCGGGAGACCCAGTACTTC	CASTKSGEGRETQYF
TRBV15	TRBJ2-7	.	16	TRBD1	TGTGCCACCAGTAGAGCTCCGGGACAGGGCGCCTACGAGCAGTACTTC	CATSRAPGQGAYEQYF
TRBV10-1	TRBJ2-7	.	12	.	TGCGCCAGCAGTGAGTCTGCGGGGGAGCAGTACTTC	CASSESAGEQYF
TRBV6-5	TRBJ1-2	.	14	.	TGTGCCAGCAGCAACACAGGGAGTAGCTATGGCTACACCTTC	CASSNTGSSYGYTF
TRBV5-4	TRBJ2-5	.	14	.	TGTGCCAGCAGCCTCGGGACTGATAAAGAGACCCAGTACTTC	CASSLGTDKETQYF
TRBV3-1/TRBV3-2	TRBJ2-2	.	16	TRBD1	TGTGCCAGCAGCCTACGGACAGGGAGGAACACCGGGGAGCTGTTTTTT	CASSLRTGRNTGELFF
TRBV5-4	TRBJ2-5	.	14	.	TGTGCCAGCAGCCAGCCTGGAGTACAAGAGACCCAGTACTTC	CASSQPGVQETQYF
TRBV5-1	TRBJ1-3	.	16	.	TGCGCCAGCAGCTTCGGGAGGCCGTCCTCTGGAAACACCATATATTTT	CASSFGRPSSGNTIYF
TRBV5-1	TRBJ2-5	.	15	TRBD2	TGCGCCAGCAATGGGCTAGCGGGCTTAGAGGAGACCCAGTACTTC	CASNGLAGLEETQYF
TRBV15	TRBJ2-5	.	13	TRBD2	TGTGCCACCAGACTAGCGGGAGGAGAGACCCAGTACTTC	CATRLAGGETQYF